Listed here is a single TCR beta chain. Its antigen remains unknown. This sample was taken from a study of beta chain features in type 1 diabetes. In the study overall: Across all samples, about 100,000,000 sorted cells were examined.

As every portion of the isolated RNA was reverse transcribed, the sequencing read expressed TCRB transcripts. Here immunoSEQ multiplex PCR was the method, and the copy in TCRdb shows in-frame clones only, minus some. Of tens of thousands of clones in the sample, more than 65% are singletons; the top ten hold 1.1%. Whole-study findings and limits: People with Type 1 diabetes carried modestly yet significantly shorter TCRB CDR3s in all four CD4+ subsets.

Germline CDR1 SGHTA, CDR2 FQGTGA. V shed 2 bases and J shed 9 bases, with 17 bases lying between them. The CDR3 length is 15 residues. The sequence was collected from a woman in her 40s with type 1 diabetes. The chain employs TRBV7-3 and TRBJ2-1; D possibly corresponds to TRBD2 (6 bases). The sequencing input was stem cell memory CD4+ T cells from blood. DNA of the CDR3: TGTGCCAGCAGCTTAGGGACTTCCCCCACGGGTGAGCAGTTCTTC. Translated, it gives CASSLGTSPTGEQFF. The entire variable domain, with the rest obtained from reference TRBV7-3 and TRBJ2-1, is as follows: GAGVSQTPSNKVTEKGKYVELRCDPISGHTALYWYRQSLGQGPEFLIYFQGTGAADDSGLPNDRFFAVRPEGSVSTLKIQRTERGDSAVYLCASSLGTSPTGEQFFGPGTRLTVL.